Listed here are 7 T cell receptor beta chains from one sample, sequenced in a study of blood T cells in healthy people across ages. A second roughly 7 to 12 cycle PCR used barcoded and J-beta primers. TCRdb re-analysed the 5' RACE reads in MiXCR, keeping a single row per CDR3 protein. The data show about 730,000 distinct CDR3 sequences, approximately 43% seen once. The source material was blood. The source is a woman aged 55 to 70 in good health.

The rearrangement joins TRBV5-5 to TRBJ2-1; no reliable D call. The CDR3 length is 16 residues. Germline V gene data show CDR1 as SGHKS and CDR2 as YYEKEE (reference sequence). The V gene lost 0 bases and the J gene lost 4 bases, with 14 bases spanning the gap. The CDR3 coding sequence is TGTGCCAGCAGCTTGGGGACCACCCCGCAGTACAATGAGCAGTTCTTC. Protein: CASSLGTTPQYNEQFF.

V gene TRBV29-1 combines with J gene TRBJ1-4, with D tentatively TRBD1 (5 bases). CDR3 length: 14 amino acids. Germline assignment: CDR1 SQVTM and CDR2 ANQGSEA. V shed 6 bases and J shed 8 bases, with 19 bases lying between them. CDR3 sequence: CSVVDSFEGEKLFF. The CDR3 nucleotides read TGCAGCGTCGTTGACAGTTTTGAAGGGGAAAAACTGTTTTTT.

This chain joins TRBV7-9 and TRBJ2-2; 7 nucleotides match TRBD2. Trimming removed 6 bases from V and 1 base from J; junction bases left unmatched: 2. There are 14 residues in the CDR3. Germline V gene data show CDR1 as SEHNR and CDR2 as FQNEAQ (reference sequence). The CDR3 DNA follows: TGTGCCAGCAGTAAGCGGGAGAACACCGGGGAGCTGTTTTTT. Translation: CASSKRENTGELFF.

V gene TRBV7-2 combines with J gene TRBJ1-2; D is ambiguous. Germline V gives CDR1 SGHTA, CDR2 FQGNSA. With 2 bases removed from V and 4 bases from J, the gap between germline ends came to 11 bases. The CDR3 spans 14 residues. The CDR3 spells CASSLLVAFYGYTF. The CDR3 coding sequence is TGTGCCAGCAGCTTACTGGTCGCCTTCTATGGCTACACCTTC. The whole variable domain, filled in from reference TRBV7-2 and TRBJ1-2, reads GAGVSQSPSNKVTEKGKDVELRCDPISGHTALYWYRQSLGQGLEFLIYFQGNSAPDKSGLPSDRFSAERTGGSVSTLTIQRTQQEDSAVYLCASSLLVAFYGYTFGSGTRLTVV.

This clonotype occurred a few times. As DNA, the CDR3 is TGTGCCAGCAGCCAAGACACCGGGACAGGGAACAATGAGCAGTTCTTC. Its translation is CASSQDTGTGNNEQFF. The chain combines TRBV14 with TRBJ2-1, with 9 bases identical to TRBD1. J gave up 5 bases and V 0 bases, and 5 bases lay outside the gene matches. The CDR3 length is 16 residues. Germline loops: CDR1 SGHDN, CDR2 FVKESK.

Of note for this clonotype: The junction differs from germline at one of its ends, possibly a read error. The chain uses TRBV30 and TRBJ1-6; D possibly corresponds to TRBD1 (5 bases). The germline gives CDR1 GTSNPN, CDR2 SVGIG (reference sequence). The CDR3 loop spans 14 amino acids. CDR3 DNA: TGTGCCTGGGGCCGGGGACGGAAAAATTTACCCCTCCACTTT. Its translation: CAWGRGRKNLPLHF.

This clonotype was counted ten times or more. V usage is TRBV28 and J usage is TRBJ2-7; 7 bases align to TRBD1. Trimming removed 5 bases from V and 2 bases from J; junction bases left unmatched: 6. CDR1 MDHEN and CDR2 SYDVKM come from the germline V gene. This CDR3 is built from 14 residues. DNA for the CDR3: TGTGCCAGCAGTCCAGGACAGGTTCCCTACGAGCAGTACTTC. It yields the protein CASSPGQVPYEQYF.